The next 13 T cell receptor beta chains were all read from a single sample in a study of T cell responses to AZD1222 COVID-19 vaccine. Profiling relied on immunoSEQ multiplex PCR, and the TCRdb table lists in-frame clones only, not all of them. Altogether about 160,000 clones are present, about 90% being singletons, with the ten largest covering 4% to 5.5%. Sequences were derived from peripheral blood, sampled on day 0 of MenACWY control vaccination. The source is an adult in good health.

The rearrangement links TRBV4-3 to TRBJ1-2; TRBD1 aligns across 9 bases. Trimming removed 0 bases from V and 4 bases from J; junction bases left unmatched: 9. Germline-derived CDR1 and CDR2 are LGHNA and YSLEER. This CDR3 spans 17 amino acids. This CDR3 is CASSQDPGTGRSYGYTF. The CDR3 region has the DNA TGCGCCAGCAGCCAAGATCCTGGGACAGGGAGATCCTATGGCTACACCTTC.

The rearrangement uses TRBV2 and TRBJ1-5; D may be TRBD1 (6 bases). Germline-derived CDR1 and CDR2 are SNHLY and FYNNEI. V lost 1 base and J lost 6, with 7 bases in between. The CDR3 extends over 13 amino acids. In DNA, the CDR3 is TGTGCCAGCAGTGAAGACAGGGTTCAGCCCCAGCATTTT. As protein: CASSEDRVQPQHF. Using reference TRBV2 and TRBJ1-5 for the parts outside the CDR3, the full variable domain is EPEVTQTPSHQVTQMGQEVILRCVPISNHLYFYWYRQILGQKVEFLVSFYNNEISEKSEIFDDQFSVERPDGSNFTLKIRSTKLEDSAMYFCASSEDRVQPQHFGDGTRLSIL.

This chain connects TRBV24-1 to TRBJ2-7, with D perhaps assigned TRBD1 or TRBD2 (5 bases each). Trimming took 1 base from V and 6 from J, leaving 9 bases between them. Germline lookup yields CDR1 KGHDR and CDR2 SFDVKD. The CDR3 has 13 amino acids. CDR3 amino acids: CATSDLTGREQYF. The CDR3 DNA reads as TGTGCCACCAGTGATTTAACGGGACGCGAGCAGTACTTC.

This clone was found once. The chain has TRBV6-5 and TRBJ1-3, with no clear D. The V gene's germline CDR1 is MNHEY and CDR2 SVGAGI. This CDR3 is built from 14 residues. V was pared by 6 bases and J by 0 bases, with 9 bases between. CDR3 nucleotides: TGTGCCAGCAGCCCAGGATTCTCTGGAAACACCATATATTTT. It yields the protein CASSPGFSGNTIYF.

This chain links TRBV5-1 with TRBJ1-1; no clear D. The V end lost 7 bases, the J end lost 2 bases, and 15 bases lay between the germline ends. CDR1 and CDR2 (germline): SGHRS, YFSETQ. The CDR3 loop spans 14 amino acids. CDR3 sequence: CASRLYSSNTEAFF. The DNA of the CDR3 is TGCGCCAGCCGACTGTACAGCTCCAACACTGAAGCTTTCTTT.

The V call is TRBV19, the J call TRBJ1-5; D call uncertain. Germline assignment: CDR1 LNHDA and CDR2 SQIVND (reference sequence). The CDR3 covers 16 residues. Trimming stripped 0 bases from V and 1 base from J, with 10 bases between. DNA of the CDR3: TGTGCCAGTAGTATAGACCAGACGACAAGCAATCAGCCCCAGCATTTT. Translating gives CASSIDQTTSNQPQHF.

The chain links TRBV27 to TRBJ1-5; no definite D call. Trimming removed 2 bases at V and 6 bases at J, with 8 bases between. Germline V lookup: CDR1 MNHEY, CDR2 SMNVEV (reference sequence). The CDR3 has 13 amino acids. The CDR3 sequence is CASSLGGFQPQHF. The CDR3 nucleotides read TGTGCCAGCAGTTTAGGAGGGTTTCAGCCCCAGCATTTT.

The CDR3 is CASSWTARGNNYGYTF. In DNA form, the CDR3 reads TGTGCCAGCAGCTGGACGGCCCGGGGTAATAACTATGGCTACACCTTC. The chain joins TRBV5-6 to TRBJ1-2, with no clear D. The CDR3 is 16 amino acids. With 3 bases removed from V and 1 base from J, the gap between germline ends came to 16 bases. Germline V lookup: CDR1 SGHDT, CDR2 YYEEEE.

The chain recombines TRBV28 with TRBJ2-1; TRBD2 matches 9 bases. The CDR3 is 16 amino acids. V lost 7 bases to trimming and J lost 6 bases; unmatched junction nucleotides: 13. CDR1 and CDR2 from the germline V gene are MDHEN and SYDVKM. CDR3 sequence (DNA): TGTGCCAGCAAAAATAGCGGGAGAACGTTAGGCAATGAGCAGTTCTTC. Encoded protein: CASKNSGRTLGNEQFF.

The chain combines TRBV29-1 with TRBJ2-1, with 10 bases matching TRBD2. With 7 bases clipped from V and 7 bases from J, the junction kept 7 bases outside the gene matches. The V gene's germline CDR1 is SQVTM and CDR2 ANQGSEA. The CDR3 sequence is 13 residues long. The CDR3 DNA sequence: TGCAGCGAGAGCGGGAGGGCCGCGAATGAGCAGTTCTTC. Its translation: CSESGRAANEQFF.

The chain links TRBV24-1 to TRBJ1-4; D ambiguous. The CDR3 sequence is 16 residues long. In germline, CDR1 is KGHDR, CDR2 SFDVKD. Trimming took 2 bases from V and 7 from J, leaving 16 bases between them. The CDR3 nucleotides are TGTGCCACCAGTGATTCCGCCGGGATGGGTGGTGAAAAACTGTTTTTT. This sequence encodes CATSDSAGMGGEKLFF.

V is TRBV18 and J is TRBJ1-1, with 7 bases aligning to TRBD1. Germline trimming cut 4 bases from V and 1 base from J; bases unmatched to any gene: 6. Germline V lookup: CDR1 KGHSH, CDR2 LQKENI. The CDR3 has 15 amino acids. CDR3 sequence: CASSLLGQENTEAFF. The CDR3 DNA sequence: TGTGCCAGCTCACTCCTAGGACAGGAGAACACTGAAGCTTTCTTT.

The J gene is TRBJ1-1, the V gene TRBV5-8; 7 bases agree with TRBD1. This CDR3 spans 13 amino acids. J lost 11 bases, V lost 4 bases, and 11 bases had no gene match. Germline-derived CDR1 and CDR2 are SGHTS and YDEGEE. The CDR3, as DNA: TGTGCCAGCAGCATGGACCAGGGGGGTCGGGCTTTCTTT. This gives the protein CASSMDQGGRAFF.